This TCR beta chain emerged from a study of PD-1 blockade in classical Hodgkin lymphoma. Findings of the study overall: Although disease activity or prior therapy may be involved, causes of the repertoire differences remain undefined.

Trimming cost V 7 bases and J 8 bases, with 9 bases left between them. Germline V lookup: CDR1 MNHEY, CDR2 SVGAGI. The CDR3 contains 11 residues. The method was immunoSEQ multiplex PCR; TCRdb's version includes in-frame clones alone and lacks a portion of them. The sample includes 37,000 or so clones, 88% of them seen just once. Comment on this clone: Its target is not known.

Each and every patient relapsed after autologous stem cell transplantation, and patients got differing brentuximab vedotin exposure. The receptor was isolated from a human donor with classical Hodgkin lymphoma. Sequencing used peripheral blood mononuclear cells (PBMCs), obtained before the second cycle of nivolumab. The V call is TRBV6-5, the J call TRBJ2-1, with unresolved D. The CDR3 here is CASTRADEQFF. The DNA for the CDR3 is TGTGCCAGCACCCGTGCGGATGAGCAGTTCTTC.